A single TCR beta chain is shown here with its context. No antigen is known for it. V lost 5 bases, J lost 6 bases, and 13 bases stayed unmatched. CDR3 length equals 15 residues. The germline V gene has CDR1 MDHEN and CDR2 SYDVKM. This sample is part of a study of STAT5B mutations in CD4+ large granular lymphocyte leukemia. Study-wide results and limits: No patients shared main leukemic clonotypes, though 25% to 30% appeared at low frequency elsewhere. Patient CD4-sorted repertoires stayed more clonal than healthy ones after leukemic-clone removal. TRBV06-family usage was enriched in top patient clones (8/27) versus controls (2/35).

Assay: immunoSEQ multiplex PCR; the TCRdb copy retains only in-frame clones and omits some. Counted here are 31,000 or so clones, about 88% occurring once; the ten biggest clones make up around 0.38%. The V and J genes are TRBV28 and TRBJ2-7, with 7 bases matching TRBD2. This receptor was identified in a human donor in good health. The source material was CD4+ T cells from blood buffy coats. The CDR3 loop reads CASSPWERDFGEQYF. In nucleotides, the CDR3 is TGTGCCAGCAGTCCGTGGGAGCGGGACTTCGGCGAGCAGTACTTC.